These T cell receptor beta chains were read from a single sample in a study of OX40 agonist ivuxolimab in advanced cancers. The table came from immunoSEQ multiplex PCR; TCRdb's copy has only in-frame clones and leaves some out. In the table there are 30,000 or so clones, nearly 85% of which are singletons. Sequenced here: CD4+ or CD8+ T cells sorted from blood, sampled in a trial of the OX40 agonist ivuxolimab. The receptors here all came from an adult with an advanced solid tumor such as melanoma, head and neck, liver or kidney cancer. Both conserved end residues are part of each CDR3. A D gene is named only where the DNA matches it firmly. Size values are once, few and many counts, or a class for expanded clones, and some rows have none.

17	once	TRBD2	TRBJ2-1	TRBV11-3	CASSFRGGSGANNEQFF	TGTGCCAGCAGCTTCCGGGGGGGTAGCGGGGCTAACAATGAGCAGTTCTTC
14	NA	NA	TRBJ2-3	TRBV28	CASRRTDRSDTQYF	TGTGCCAGCAGGAGGACTGATAGGTCTGATACGCAGTATTTT
10	few	NA	TRBJ2-2	TRBV7-9	CASSGGELFF	TGTGCCAGCAGCGGCGGGGAGCTGTTTTTT
12	NA	TRBD1	TRBJ1-1	TRBV27	CASSFTTGQAFF	TGTGCCAGCAGTTTCACGACAGGGCAAGCTTTCTTT
15	NA	NA	TRBJ2-3	TRBV10-3	CAIKGSLVGTDTQYF	TGTGCCATCAAGGGCAGCCTAGTAGGCACAGATACGCAGTATTTT
12	few	NA	TRBJ1-4	TRBV19	CASSGGNEKLFF	TGTGCCAGTAGTGGTGGGAATGAAAAACTGTTTTTT
15	few	NA	TRBJ2-1	TRBV27	CASSLSGQGGNEQFF	TGTGCCAGCAGTTTATCGGGACAAGGAGGAAATGAGCAGTTCTTC
14	NA	TRBD1	TRBJ2-7	TRBV11-1	CASSLGTGTYEQYF	TGTGCCAGCAGCTTAGGGACAGGGACCTACGAGCAGTACTTC
13	NA	NA	TRBJ2-7	TRBV7-9	CASSPPSTHEQYF	TGTGCCAGCAGCCCTCCGTCCACCCACGAGCAGTACTTC
12	NA	NA	TRBJ2-7	TRBV19	CASSIGQNEQYF	TGTGCCAGTAGTATCGGACAGAACGAGCAGTACTTC
13	NA	NA	TRBJ1-1	TRBV5-6	CASSFTRMTEAFF	TGTGCCAGCAGCTTCACGAGGATGACTGAAGCTTTCTTT
13	NA	NA	TRBJ2-1	TRBV27	CASSAVVHNEQFF	TGTGCCAGCAGTGCCGTCGTCCACAATGAGCAGTTCTTC
15	once	TRBD2	TRBJ2-1	TRBV11-2	CASSLEAGGHNEQFF	TGTGCCAGCAGCTTGGAAGCGGGGGGTCACAATGAGCAGTTCTTC
15	NA	TRBD1	TRBJ1-2	TRBV5-6	CASSLDGQGDYGYTF	TGTGCCAGCAGCTTGGACGGACAGGGCGACTATGGCTACACCTTC
12	NA	NA	TRBJ1-5	TRBV19	CASSIGNQPQHF	TGTGCCAGTAGTATAGGCAATCAGCCCCAGCATTTT
13	few	NA	TRBJ2-2	TRBV6-4	CASSNGDTGELFF	TGTGCCAGCAGTAACGGGGACACCGGGGAGCTGTTTTTT
13	NA	TRBD1	TRBJ1-6	TRBV2	CASSGWTGSPLHF	TGTGCCAGCAGTGGTTGGACAGGCTCACCCCTCCACTTT
15	NA	TRBD1	TRBJ1-2	TRBV5-1	CASSLQGLNDYGYTF	TGCGCCAGCAGCTTACAGGGGCTTAATGACTATGGCTACACCTTC
16	NA	TRBD1	TRBJ2-2	TRBV27	CASSLKGQGVPGELFF	TGTGCCAGCAGTTTAAAGGGACAGGGAGTACCGGGGGAGCTGTTTTTT
12	NA	NA	TRBJ1-2	TRBV28	CASSFSSYGYTF	TGTGCCAGCAGTTTTTCCTCCTATGGCTACACCTTC
16	NA	NA	TRBJ2-3	TRBV28	CASSLRDITSTDTQYF	TGTGCCAGCAGTTTAAGGGACATTACTAGCACAGATACGCAGTATTTT
15	few	NA	TRBJ2-2	TRBV6-1	CASSPDQEAIGELFF	TGTGCCAGCAGCCCAGACCAGGAGGCTATCGGGGAGCTGTTTTTT
15	NA	TRBD2	TRBJ2-1	TRBV7-6	CASRPTSGSSYEQFF	TGTGCCAGCAGACCGACTAGCGGGAGCTCGTATGAGCAGTTCTTC
14	NA	NA	TRBJ2-1	TRBV6-1	CASSEEAGVNEQFF	TGTGCCAGCAGTGAAGAGGCAGGGGTAAATGAGCAGTTCTTC
15	NA	TRBD2	TRBJ2-7	TRBV5-6	CASSFAVAGTYEQYF	TGTGCCAGCAGCTTTGCGGTAGCGGGAACCTACGAGCAGTACTTC
14	NA	NA	TRBJ2-2	TRBV6-1	CASFPGPNTGELFF	TGTGCCAGCTTTCCGGGACCTAACACCGGGGAGCTGTTTTTT
16	NA	TRBD2	TRBJ2-7	TRBV27	CASSLIGASGRNEQYF	TGTGCCAGCAGTTTAATAGGGGCTAGCGGGAGGAACGAGCAGTACTTC